These 14 T cell receptor beta chains came from one sample sequenced in a study of identical twins. Each CDR3 protein is one row after TCRdb ran MiXCR on the 5' RACE reads. This sample yields about 700,000 distinct CDR3 sequences, of which under 9% are seen a single time; 0.98% belongs to the top ten. This sample also belongs to another study, concerning yellow fever vaccine responses in identical twins.

The sample consisted of PBMCs. The receptors here all came from a woman aged 18-35 years in good health.

The table lists this clonotype with a few counts. V gene TRBV7-2 combines with J gene TRBJ2-3, with D unresolved. The V and J ends lost 3 bases and 5 bases respectively, with 6 bases between them. The CDR3 is made up of 12 amino acids. Germline assignment: CDR1 SGHTA and CDR2 FQGNSA. The CDR3 loop reads CASSLYRDTQYF. The CDR3 DNA reads as TGTGCCAGCAGCTTGTACAGAGATACGCAGTATTTT.

This chain links TRBV11-2 with TRBJ2-7; TRBD1 agrees at 11 bases. The CDR3 runs to 18 residues. The V gene's germline CDR1 is SGHAT and CDR2 FQNNGV. Trimming cost V 5 bases and J 4 bases; bases outside gene matches: 16. The CDR3 spells CASSIRDRGLTSAYEQYF. CDR3 sequence (DNA): TGTGCCAGCAGCATCCGGGACAGGGGGTTGACTAGCGCTTACGAGCAGTACTTC. The entire variable domain, with the rest obtained from reference TRBV11-2 and TRBJ2-7, is as follows: EAGVAQSPRYKIIEKRQSVAFWCNPISGHATLYWYQQILGQGPKLLIQFQNNGVVDDSQLPKDRFSAERLKGVDSTLKIQPAKLEDSAVYLCASSIRDRGLTSAYEQYFGPGTRLTVT.

This clonotype occurred a few times. The V call is TRBV15, the J call TRBJ1-2; D is undetermined. The CDR3 length is 15 residues. Trimming cost V 2 bases and J 0 bases, with 10 bases left between them. The germline CDR1 and CDR2 sequences are LNHNV and YYDKDF (reference sequence). The DNA for the CDR3 is TGTGCCACCAGCAGATCTGTCGATACTAACTATGGCTACACCTTC. Amino acids: CATSRSVDTNYGYTF.

This clonotype was seen many times. The rearrangement links TRBV7-2 to TRBJ2-4; D is uncertain. CDR3 length: 13 amino acids. Germline V gene sequence: CDR1 SGHTA, CDR2 FQGNSA. V was clipped by 1 base and J by 6 bases, with 7 bases between them. CDR3 loop: CASSLDRLNIQYF. CDR3 nucleotide sequence: TGTGCCAGCAGCTTAGACAGATTAAACATTCAGTACTTC.

This clonotype was detected only a few times. The chain combines TRBV28 with TRBJ2-5, with D hard to call. The CDR3 length is 13 residues. The germline CDR1 and CDR2 sequences are MDHEN and SYDVKM. Trimming pared 6 bases from V and 6 bases from J, leaving 14 bases between. The CDR3 here is CASSPPALKTQYF. The CDR3 DNA reads TGTGCCAGCAGCCCTCCGGCTCTAAAGACCCAGTACTTC.

This clonotype has just a few counts. The CDR3 coding sequence is TGTGCCAGCAGCTTAGATCGGAACTTTTGGCAGTTCTTC. As protein: CASSLDRNFWQFF. This chain links TRBV11-2 with TRBJ2-1; D remains unclear. Germline V gene data show CDR1 as SGHAT and CDR2 as FQNNGV. V dropped 0 bases and J dropped 12 bases, with 12 bases sitting between them. This CDR3 has 13 amino acids.

This clonotype was detected ten times or more. The V call is TRBV29-1, the J call TRBJ2-1; 10 bases align to TRBD1. This CDR3 has 16 amino acids. After removal of 6 bases from V and 7 bases from J, the junction contained 15 bases not matched to a gene. Looked up from germline, CDR1 is SQVTM and CDR2 is ANQGSEA. The CDR3 sequence is CSVLKEPGQGLNEQFF. The CDR3 bases are TGCAGCGTGTTGAAGGAACCGGGACAGGGGTTAAATGAGCAGTTCTTC.

This clonotype was counted at least ten times. This chain joins TRBV6-2 or TRBV6-3 and TRBJ1-5, with D possibly TRBD1 on 5 matching bases. CDR1 and CDR2 from the germline V gene are MNHEY and SVGEGT. Trimming pared 2 bases from V and 2 bases from J, leaving 7 bases between. The CDR3 loop spans 14 amino acids. CDR3 residues: CASSYLTGNQPQHF. The CDR3 nucleotides are TGTGCCAGCAGTTACCTGACAGGCAATCAGCCCCAGCATTTT.

The table lists this clonotype with a few counts. V gene TRBV12-3 or TRBV12-4 combines with J gene TRBJ2-1; 7 bases line up with TRBD1. The junction had 2 bases not matched to a gene; V was cut back by 0 bases and J by 12 bases. CDR3 size: 12 residues. CDR3 nucleotides: TGTGCCAGCAGTTTAGCGGCAGGGGGGCAGTTCTTC. It translates to CASSLAAGGQFF.

This clonotype was counted between two and nine times. CDR3 amino acids: CSARTLAGNSYNEQFF. CDR3 nucleotide sequence: TGCAGTGCTAGAACCCTAGCGGGCAACTCCTACAATGAGCAGTTCTTC. The rearrangement joins TRBV20-1 to TRBJ2-1; 8 bases agree with TRBD2. Germline lookup yields CDR1 DFQATT and CDR2 SNEGSKA (reference sequence). The CDR3 is 16 residues long. The ends lost 2 bases at V and 0 bases at J; junction bases unmatched: 6.

This clonotype has just a few counts. The CDR3 here is CASSSSSGVISYEQYF. The CDR3 coding sequence is TGTGCCAGCAGCTCGAGTAGCGGGGTTATCTCCTACGAGCAGTACTTC. The chain recombines TRBV7-9 with TRBJ2-7, with 8 bases lining up with TRBD2. V lost 4 bases and J lost 0; bases outside the gene matches: 8. The CDR3 has 16 residues. Germline CDR1 and CDR2: SEHNR and FQNEAQ (reference sequence). Supplemented by reference TRBV7-9 and TRBJ2-7, the full variable domain reads DTGVSQNPRHKITKRGQNVTFRCDPISEHNRLYWYRQTLGQGPEFLTYFQNEAQLEKSRLLSDRFSAERPKGSFSTLEIQRTEQGDSAMYLCASSSSSGVISYEQYFGPGTRLTVT.

The CDR3 spells CASGKGLAGDYNEQFF. Here the CDR3 DNA reads TGTGCCAGCGGGAAGGGACTAGCGGGTGATTACAATGAGCAGTTCTTC. This rearrangement joins TRBV6-2 or TRBV6-3 to TRBJ2-1; 12 bases match TRBD2. The germline CDR1 and CDR2 sequences are MNHEY and SVGEGT. The V gene end was trimmed by 8 bases and the J gene end by 4 bases; junction bases not matched to a gene: 9. The length of the CDR3 is 16 residues.

The rearrangement links TRBV30 to TRBJ2-3; D is ambiguous. This CDR3 is 12 amino acids long. Per the germline V gene, CDR1 is GTSNPN and CDR2 is SVGIG (reference sequence). Trimming removed 8 bases from V and 0 bases from J, with 9 bases in between. CDR3 sequence: CAHTRSTDTQYF. For the CDR3, the DNA is TGTGCCCACACCCGAAGCACAGATACGCAGTATTTT. The full variable domain, with the rest looked up from reference TRBV30 and TRBJ2-3, is SQTIHQWPATLVQPVGSPLSLECTVEGTSNPNLYWYRQAAGRGLQLLFYSVGIGQISSEVPQNLSASRPQDRQFILSSKKLLLSDSGFYLCAHTRSTDTQYFGPGTRLTVL.

This clonotype was found many times. The chain is built from TRBV28 and TRBJ2-7, with unresolved D. This CDR3 is built from 11 residues. The ends were cut back, 6 bases at V and 3 bases at J, with 6 bases in the middle. The V gene's germline CDR1 is MDHEN and CDR2 SYDVKM. In DNA form, the CDR3 reads TGTGCCAGCAGGGGGAACTACGAGCAGTACTTC. Translation gives CASRGNYEQYF.